Sequencing of this T cell receptor (beta chain) was carried out in a study of T cells in pancreatic ductal adenocarcinoma. No neoadjuvant therapy was given to the selected pancreatic ductal adenocarcinoma patients before their surgery. This CDR3 comprises 15 residues. V dropped 4 bases and J dropped 4 bases, with 17 bases sitting between them. Germline-derived CDR1 and CDR2 are ENHRY and SYGVKD. Repertoires were generated with immunoSEQ multiplex PCR, while TCRdb's copy carries only in-frame clones and drops some. The sample consists of around 10,000 clones, about 90% of them appearing once. The specimen was PBMCs. This sequence joins TRBV10-3 and TRBJ2-7, with a weak D call TRBD2 (6 bases). The TCR was taken from a human donor with pancreatic ductal adenocarcinoma. The CDR3 DNA is TGTGCCATCAGTGTAGGGAGGACCCTTTCTTACGAGCAGTACTTC. It is translated as CAISVGRTLSYEQYF.